This T cell receptor beta chain was captured by sequencing in a study of blood T cell repertoires in COVID-19. Germline V gives CDR1 LGHDT, CDR2 YNNKEL (reference sequence). The CDR3 loop spans 14 amino acids. Trimming shortened V by 2 bases and J by 4 bases, and 11 bases separated the two germline ends. Authors' methods: Reference gene primer amplification yielded estimated nucleated cell counts. Profiled with immunoSEQ multiplex PCR; TCRdb holds only in-frame clones, not every one. Clone size and the V and J calls come from that table; the DNA yielded D and trimming. Of approximately 61,000 clones listed, roughly 80% are singletons.

The chain carries TRBV3-1 (or the pseudogene TRBV3-2) and TRBJ1-2, with D perhaps matching TRBD1 (6 bases). This clonotype originated in a man between 70 and 80 years old with acute or convalescent COVID-19. Sequences were obtained from peripheral blood. The CDR3 DNA reads as TGTGCCAGCAGCCAACTGACAGGTTTCTATGGCTACACCTTC. Its protein is CASSQLTGFYGYTF.